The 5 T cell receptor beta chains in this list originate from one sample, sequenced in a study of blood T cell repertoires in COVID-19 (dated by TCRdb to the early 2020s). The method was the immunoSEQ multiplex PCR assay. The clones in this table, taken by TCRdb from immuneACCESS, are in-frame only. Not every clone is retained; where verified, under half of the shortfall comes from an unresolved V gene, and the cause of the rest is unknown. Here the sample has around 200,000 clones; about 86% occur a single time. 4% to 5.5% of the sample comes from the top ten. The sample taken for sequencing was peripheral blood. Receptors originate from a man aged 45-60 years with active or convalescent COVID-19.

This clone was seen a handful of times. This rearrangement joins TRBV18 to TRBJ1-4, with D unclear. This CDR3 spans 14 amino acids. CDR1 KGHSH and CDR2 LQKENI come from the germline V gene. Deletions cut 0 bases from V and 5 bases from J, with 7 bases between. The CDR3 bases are TGTGCCAGCTCACCACCGTTAGCGAATGAAAAACTGTTTTTT. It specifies CASSPPLANEKLFF.

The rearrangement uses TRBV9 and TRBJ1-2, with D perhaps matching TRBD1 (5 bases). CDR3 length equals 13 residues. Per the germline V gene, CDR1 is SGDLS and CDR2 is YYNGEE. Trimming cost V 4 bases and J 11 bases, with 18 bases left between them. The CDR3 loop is CASSQDETGGYTF. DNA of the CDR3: TGTGCCAGCAGCCAGGACGAGACCGGGGGTTACACCTTC.

In DNA form, the CDR3 reads TGTGCCAGCAGCTTAGCGGTGGCAGGGGTTCGTCATCAGCCCCAGCATTTT. It codes for CASSLAVAGVRHQPQHF. The genes are TRBV7-9 and TRBJ1-5; possibly TRBD1 for D (6 bases). The CDR3 contains 17 residues. V lost 0 bases and J 5 bases, leaving 17 bases between the germline ends. The germline gives CDR1 SEHNR, CDR2 FQNEAQ (reference sequence).

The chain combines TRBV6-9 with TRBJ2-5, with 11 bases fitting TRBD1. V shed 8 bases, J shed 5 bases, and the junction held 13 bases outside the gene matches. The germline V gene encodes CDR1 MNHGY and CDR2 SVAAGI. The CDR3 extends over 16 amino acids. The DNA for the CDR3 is TGTGCCAGCTCCTCCTCCCGGGACAGGGGGGGGGAGACCCAGTACTTC. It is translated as CASSSSRDRGGETQYF.

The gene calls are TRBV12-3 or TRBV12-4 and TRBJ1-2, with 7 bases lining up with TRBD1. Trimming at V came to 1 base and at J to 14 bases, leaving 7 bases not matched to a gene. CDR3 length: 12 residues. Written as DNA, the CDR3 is TGTGCCAGCAGTTTAGAGACCGGGACAGTTACCTTC. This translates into CASSLETGTVTF.